Below are 22 T cell receptor beta chains sequenced from a single sample in a study of T-cell memory formation after mild COVID-19 (dated by TCRdb to 2020 to 2022). The library was produced with 5' RACE. The run used an Illumina NovaSeq 6000. The public reads were reanalyzed by TCRdb: fastp trimming at Q25, MiXCR alignment, in-frame beta chains only. Entries that share a CDR3 protein sequence are merged under the most common genes and DNA. This sample lists 250,000 to 350,000 distinct CDR3 sequences; roughly an eighth were detected once. Under 25% of the sample rests with the top ten. The sample taken for sequencing was PBMCs or a T cell subset sorted from them (not recorded which). Receptors were obtained from a man younger than 30 who had mild COVID-19 (a few samples of this study predate the infection). The sample titles of this study are shuffled in the database, so cell type and time point are left out; the donor was told from shared clones.

A few counts support this clonotype. The chain links TRBV6-2 or TRBV6-3 to TRBJ2-7, with D perhaps given as TRBD1 or TRBD2 (5 bases each). Trimming cost V 4 bases and J 0 bases, with 10 bases left between them. Germline lookup yields CDR1 MNHEY and CDR2 SVGEGT. CDR3 size: 14 residues. The CDR3 region is CASSWDPLSYEQYF. The CDR3 coding sequence is TGTGCCAGCAGTTGGGACCCCCTCTCCTACGAGCAGTACTTC.

This chain connects TRBV7-8 to TRBJ2-2; D remains unclear. V shed 2 bases and J shed 6 bases, with 31 bases lying between them. From germline, CDR1 is SGHVS and CDR2 FQNEAQ. The CDR3 totals 21 residues. This CDR3 reads CASSLFRYQTVDGGGAGELFF. CDR3 nucleotide sequence: TGTGCCAGCAGCTTATTCCGTTACCAGACTGTGGATGGCGGTGGGGCCGGGGAGCTGTTTTTT.

This clonotype was seen a handful of times. The chain employs TRBV4-3 and TRBJ2-1, with 10 positions matching TRBD1. V dropped 3 bases and J dropped 7; count of bases not matched to a gene: 9. Germline V gives CDR1 LGHNA, CDR2 YSLEER. CDR3 length: 16 residues. CDR3 region: CASSQGPGQGLNEQFF. The CDR3 nucleotides are TGCGCCAGCAGCCAGGGACCGGGACAGGGGTTGAATGAGCAGTTCTTC.

This rearrangement joins TRBV5-1 to TRBJ1-4, with TRBD1 as a possible D gene (5 bases). Germline CDR1 is SGHRS and CDR2 is YFSETQ. Trimming cost V 4 bases and J 7 bases, with 14 bases left between them. CDR3 length: 14 residues. The CDR3 DNA sequence: TGCGCCAGCAGCGCCCGGGGCCCAGGTGAAAAACTGTTTTTT. This sequence encodes CASSARGPGEKLFF.

This sequence joins TRBV7-3 and TRBJ2-1, with a tentative D call TRBD2 (6 bases). Trimming pared 4 bases from V and 10 bases from J, leaving 11 bases between. The germline V gene encodes CDR1 SGHTA and CDR2 FQGTGA. This CDR3 spans 12 amino acids. CDR3 DNA sequence: TGTGCCAGCAGCTGGGGGGAGACAGAGCAGTTCTTC. As protein: CASSWGETEQFF. The variable domain in full, completed from reference TRBV7-3 and TRBJ2-1, reads GAGVSQTPSNKVTEKGKYVELRCDPISGHTALYWYRQSLGQGPEFLIYFQGTGAADDSGLPNDRFFAVRPEGSVSTLKIQRTERGDSAVYLCASSWGETEQFFGPGTRLTVL.

This clonotype was recorded a few times. The J gene is TRBJ2-7, the V gene TRBV10-3, with 8 bases matching TRBD2. Germline V gives CDR1 ENHRY, CDR2 SYGVKD. With V trimmed by 2 bases and J by 6 bases, 0 bases remained unmatched. This CDR3 is 12 amino acids long. The CDR3 here is CAISESGGEQYV. The CDR3 DNA is TGTGCCATCAGTGAGAGCGGGGGCGAGCAGTACGTC.

The chain joins TRBV7-3 to TRBJ2-1, with a weak D call TRBD2 (5 bases). Deletions cut 2 bases from V and 9 bases from J, with 11 bases between. The CDR3 is 13 amino acids. The V gene's germline CDR1 is SGHTA and CDR2 FQGTGA. Here the CDR3 reads CASSLFRDSEQFF. The CDR3 DNA reads TGTGCCAGCAGCTTATTCCGGGATAGTGAGCAGTTCTTC.

This clonotype was detected a few times. The chain combines TRBV7-2 with TRBJ2-1; D not resolved. V lost 0 bases and J 0 bases, leaving 9 bases between the germline ends. CDR3 size: 16 residues. CDR1 and CDR2 (germline): SGHTA, FQGNSA. The CDR3 DNA reads as TGTGCCAGCAGCTTAGCGGAACACAGCTCCTACAATGAGCAGTTCTTC. It is translated as CASSLAEHSSYNEQFF.

The chain employs TRBV9 and TRBJ2-3; no definite D call. Germline V gene sequence: CDR1 SGDLS, CDR2 YYNGEE. V lost 4 bases and J lost 5, with 8 bases in between. There are 12 residues in the CDR3. CDR3 protein: CASSLTLDTQYF. CDR3 nucleotide sequence: TGTGCCAGCAGCCTGACCCTAGATACGCAGTATTTT.

The chain employs TRBV14 and TRBJ1-1; D remains unclear. This CDR3 region has 12 residues. CDR1 and CDR2 (germline): SGHDN, FVKESK. Deletions cut 2 bases from V and 12 bases from J, with 13 bases between. In nucleotides, the CDR3 is TGTGCCAGCAGCCAACTACCTACAGCGACTTTCTTT. Protein: CASSQLPTATFF.

The table lists this clonotype with a few counts. CDR3 nucleotides: TGTGCCAGCAGTGAACAGGCAGGGATGAACACTGAAGCTTTCTTT. This codes for CASSEQAGMNTEAFF. V and J are TRBV6-1 and TRBJ1-1, with a weak D call TRBD1 (5 bases). Trimming stripped 2 bases from V and 0 bases from J, with 10 bases between. CDR1 and CDR2 from the germline V gene are MNHNS and SASEGT. The CDR3 loop spans 15 amino acids.

This clonotype was seen a handful of times. The CDR3 protein is CASSPNLAKNIQYF. CDR3 DNA: TGTGCCAGCAGCCCAAACCTAGCCAAAAACATTCAGTACTTC. V and J are TRBV7-2 and TRBJ2-4; the D is unclear. The CDR3 loop spans 14 amino acids. Germline CDR1 is SGHTA and CDR2 is FQGNSA. V lost 5 bases, J lost 0 bases, and 8 bases lay in between.

This clonotype has more than one count but fewer than ten. This sequence joins TRBV5-1 and TRBJ2-5, with D perhaps TRBD1 (5 bases). CDR3 length: 14 residues. Germline CDR1 is SGHRS and CDR2 is YFSETQ. V was pared by 0 bases and J by 5 bases, with 11 bases between. The CDR3 protein is CASSLAGRDETQYF. CDR3 DNA: TGCGCCAGCAGCTTGGCGGGCAGGGATGAGACCCAGTACTTC.

The chain combines TRBV11-2 with TRBJ2-7; no definite D call. Per the germline V gene, CDR1 is SGHAT and CDR2 is FQNNGV. The CDR3 spans 14 residues. V lost 1 base, J lost 2 bases, and 9 bases lay in between. CDR3: CASSLANYPYEQYF. CDR3 bases: TGTGCCAGCAGCTTAGCTAACTACCCCTACGAGCAGTACTTC.

The V call is TRBV7-8, the J call TRBJ2-7, with TRBD1 identical over 9 bases. Germline V gene sequence: CDR1 SGHVS, CDR2 FQNEAQ. V lost 4 bases, J lost 4 bases, and 8 bases stayed unmatched. The CDR3 extends over 15 amino acids. In nucleotides, the CDR3 is TGTGCCAGCAGCTCTCCCGGGACAGGGATTTACGAGCAGTACTTC. It encodes CASSSPGTGIYEQYF.

This clonotype was counted a few times. V usage is TRBV15 and J usage is TRBJ2-3; D gene ambiguous. V gave up 0 bases and J gave up 2 bases, with 18 bases separating them. There are 18 residues in the CDR3. Germline V gene sequence: CDR1 LNHNV, CDR2 YYDKDF (reference sequence). CDR3 sequence (DNA): TGTGCCACCAGCAGAGATGGTAAGGACGGATCATTCACAGATACGCAGTATTTT. Protein sequence: CATSRDGKDGSFTDTQYF. Full variable domain (rest looked up from reference TRBV15 and TRBJ2-3): DAMVIQNPRYQVTQFGKPVTLSCSQTLNHNVMYWYQQKSSQAPKLLFHYYDKDFNNEADTPDNFQSRRPNTSFCFLDIRSPGLGDTAMYLCATSRDGKDGSFTDTQYFGPGTRLTVL.

This clonotype was seen a handful of times. In DNA, the CDR3 is TGCAGCGTTCGGGACGTCAATGAGCAGTTCTTC. Its translation: CSVRDVNEQFF. The chain is built from TRBV29-1 and TRBJ2-1, with D possibly being TRBD1 or TRBD2 (5 bases each). This CDR3 is built from 11 residues. Germline values: CDR1 SQVTM, CDR2 ANQGSEA. V lost 5 bases to trimming and J lost 6 bases, with 8 bases between them.

The chain combines TRBV7-6 with TRBJ1-3; TRBD1 matches at 9 bases. The CDR3 sequence is 15 residues long. Germline V CDR1 and CDR2: SGHVS, FNYEAQ. V lost 5 bases to trimming and J lost 5 bases; unmatched junction nucleotides: 7. Here the CDR3 reads CASSLGQGLRNTIYF. In nucleotides, the CDR3 is TGTGCCAGCAGCCTTGGACAGGGGTTGAGAAACACCATATATTTT.

The table lists this clonotype with many counts. Compared with germline, one end of the junction differs, possibly owing to a read error. This rearrangement joins TRBV7-2 to TRBJ1-2, with a tentative D call TRBD1 (5 bases). This CDR3 is built from 12 residues. The germline V gene has CDR1 SGHTA and CDR2 FQGNSA. The CDR3, as DNA: TGTGCCAGCAGTTTAGAGGGGTATGGCTACACCTTC. Translated: CASSLEGYGYTF.

This chain uses TRBV18 with TRBJ1-2, with D perhaps matching TRBD1 (5 bases). V lost 0 bases to trimming and J lost 8 bases, with 10 bases between them. This CDR3 spans 13 amino acids. Germline V gene sequence: CDR1 KGHSH, CDR2 LQKENI. This chain's CDR3 is CASSPPSGAGYTF. The DNA of the CDR3 is TGTGCCAGCTCACCACCGAGTGGGGCCGGCTACACCTTC.

There are a few counts of this clonotype. This rearrangement joins TRBV7-2 to TRBJ1-2; TRBD1 agrees at 7 bases. The length of the CDR3 is 16 residues. V gave up 4 bases and J gave up 5 bases; unmatched junction bases: 13. Germline CDR1 and CDR2: SGHTA and FQGNSA. CDR3 nucleotide sequence: TGTGCCAGCAGCTCCACCTCAGGGGGGCGGCGGTATGGCTACACCTTC. Amino acid sequence: CASSSTSGGRRYGYTF.

In its sample, this clonotype was seen many times. The CDR3 is CASSQGTAAYNEQFF. CDR3 bases: TGCGCCAGCAGCCAAGGGACGGCAGCATACAATGAGCAGTTCTTC. The chain employs TRBV4-3 and TRBJ2-1, with no clear D. From germline, CDR1 is LGHNA and CDR2 YSLEER. The CDR3 runs 15 residues. V lost 1 base and J 4 bases, leaving 11 bases between the germline ends.